This T cell receptor (beta chain) was profiled in a study of PD-1 blockade in classical Hodgkin lymphoma. Germline loops: CDR1 SGDLS, CDR2 YYNGEE. V lost 4 bases to trimming and J lost 6 bases; unmatched junction nucleotides: 14. The CDR3 consists of 17 residues. TCRdb's table, derived via immunoSEQ multiplex PCR, lists solely in-frame clones and lacks some. The sample consists of tens of thousands of clones, roughly 90% of them appearing once. On this clone itself: Its antigen is still unknown.

Stated time point: newly diagnosed, previously untreated cHL patient sample. Serving as comparison were PBMCs from newly diagnosed, untreated classical Hodgkin lymphoma, which were sequenced alongside the relapsed/refractory trial patients. Broader study findings: Before treatment, TCR diversity in newly diagnosed patients was reportedly lower than in healthy donors.

Sequenced: peripheral blood mononuclear cells (PBMCs). This chain connects TRBV9 to TRBJ2-1; 9 bases align to TRBD2. This receptor was identified in a human donor with classical Hodgkin lymphoma. The CDR3 DNA is TGTGCCAGCAGCCCGACGGGGCTTAGCGGGAGTCGCAATGAGCAGTTCTTC. Translated: CASSPTGLSGSRNEQFF.